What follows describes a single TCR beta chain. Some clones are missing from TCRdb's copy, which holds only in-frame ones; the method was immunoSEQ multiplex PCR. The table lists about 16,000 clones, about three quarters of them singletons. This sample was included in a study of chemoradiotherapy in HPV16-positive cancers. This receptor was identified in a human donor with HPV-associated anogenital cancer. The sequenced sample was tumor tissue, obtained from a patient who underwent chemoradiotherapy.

The CDR3 region has the DNA TGCGCCAGCAGCTATACGACAGGGACGAACACTGAAGCTTTCTTT. Translation: CASSYTTGTNTEAFF. The chain is built from TRBV5-1 and TRBJ1-1, with 7 bases aligning to TRBD1. Germline V lookup: CDR1 SGHRS, CDR2 YFSETQ. The length of the CDR3 is 15 residues. The ends lost 3 bases at V and 1 base at J; junction bases unmatched: 6.